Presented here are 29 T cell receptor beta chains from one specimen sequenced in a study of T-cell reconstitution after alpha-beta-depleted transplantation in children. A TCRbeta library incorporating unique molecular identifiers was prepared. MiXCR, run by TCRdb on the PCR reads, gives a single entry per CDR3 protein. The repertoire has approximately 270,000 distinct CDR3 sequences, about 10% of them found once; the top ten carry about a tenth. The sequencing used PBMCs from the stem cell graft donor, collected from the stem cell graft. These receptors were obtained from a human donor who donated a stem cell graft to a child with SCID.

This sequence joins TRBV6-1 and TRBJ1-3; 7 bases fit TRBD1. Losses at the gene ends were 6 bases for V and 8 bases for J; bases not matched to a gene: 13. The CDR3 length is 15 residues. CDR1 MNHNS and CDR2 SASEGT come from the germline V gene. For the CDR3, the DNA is TGTGCCAGCAGCAAGCGACAGGGTGGGGAGGACACCATATATTTT. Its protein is CASSKRQGGEDTIYF.

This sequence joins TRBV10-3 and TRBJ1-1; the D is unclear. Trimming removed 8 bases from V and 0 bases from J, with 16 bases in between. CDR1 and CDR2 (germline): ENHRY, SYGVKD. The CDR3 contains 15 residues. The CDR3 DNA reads TGTGCCATCCGTCCCTCCCTCCCTATGAACACTGAAGCTTTCTTT. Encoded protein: CAIRPSLPMNTEAFF.

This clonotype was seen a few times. DNA of the CDR3: TGCGCCAGCAGATTTCAAGCAGGGGGCGCGCCCTACGAGCAGTACTTC. Translating gives CASRFQAGGAPYEQYF. V is TRBV5-1 and J is TRBJ2-7; 8 bases are shared with TRBD1. The CDR3 length is 16 residues. Per the germline V gene, CDR1 is SGHRS and CDR2 is YFSETQ. V lost 5 bases to trimming and J lost 2 bases; unmatched junction nucleotides: 12.

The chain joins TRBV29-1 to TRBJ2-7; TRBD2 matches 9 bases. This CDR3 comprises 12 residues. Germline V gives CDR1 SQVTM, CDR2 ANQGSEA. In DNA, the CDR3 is TGCAGTGTTAGCGGGAGCTCCTACGAGCAGTACTTC. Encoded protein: CSVSGSSYEQYF.

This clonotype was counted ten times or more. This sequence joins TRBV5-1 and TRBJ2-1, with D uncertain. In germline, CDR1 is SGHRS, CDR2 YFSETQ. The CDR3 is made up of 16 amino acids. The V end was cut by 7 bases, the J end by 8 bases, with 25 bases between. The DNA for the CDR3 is TGCGCCAGCTCCACTGACGGCGCATCCCTGGTCGATGAGCAGTTCTTC. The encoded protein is CASSTDGASLVDEQFF.

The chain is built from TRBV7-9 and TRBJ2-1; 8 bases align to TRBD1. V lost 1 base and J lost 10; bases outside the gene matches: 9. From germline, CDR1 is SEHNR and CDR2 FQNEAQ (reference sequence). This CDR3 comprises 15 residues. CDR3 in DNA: TGTGCCAGCAGCTTAGTTGCCGGGACAGGAGAGGAGCAGTTCTTC. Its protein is CASSLVAGTGEEQFF.

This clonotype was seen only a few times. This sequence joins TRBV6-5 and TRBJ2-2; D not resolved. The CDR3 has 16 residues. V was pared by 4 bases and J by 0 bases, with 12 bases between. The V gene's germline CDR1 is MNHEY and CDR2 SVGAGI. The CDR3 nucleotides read TGTGCCAGCAGTTTTGGACCGTTGACGAACACCGGGGAGCTGTTTTTT. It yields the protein CASSFGPLTNTGELFF.

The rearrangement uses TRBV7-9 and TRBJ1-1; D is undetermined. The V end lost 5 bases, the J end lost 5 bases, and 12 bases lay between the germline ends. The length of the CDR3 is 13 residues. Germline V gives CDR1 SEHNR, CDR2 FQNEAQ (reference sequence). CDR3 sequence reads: CASSPQVGTEAFF. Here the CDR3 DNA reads TGTGCCAGCAGCCCCCAGGTGGGAACTGAAGCTTTCTTT. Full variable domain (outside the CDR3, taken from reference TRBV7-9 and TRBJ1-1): DTGVSQNPRHKITKRGQNVTFRCDPISEHNRLYWYRQTLGQGPEFLTYFQNEAQLEKSRLLSDRFSAERPKGSFSTLEIQRTEQGDSAMYLCASSPQVGTEAFFGQGTRLTVV.

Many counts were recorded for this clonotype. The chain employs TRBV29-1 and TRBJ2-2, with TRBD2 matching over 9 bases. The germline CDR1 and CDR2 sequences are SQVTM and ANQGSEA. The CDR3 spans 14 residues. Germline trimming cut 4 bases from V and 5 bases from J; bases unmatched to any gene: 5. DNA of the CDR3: TGCAGCGTTGCCCCCAGCGGGGGGACCGGGGAGCTGTTTTTT. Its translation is CSVAPSGGTGELFF.

The CDR3 DNA reads as TGTGCCACCGGAGATGGGGACGGGAATCAGCCCCAGCATTTT. Protein sequence: CATGDGDGNQPQHF. This chain links TRBV10-3 with TRBJ1-5; TRBD1 is a possible D gene (5 bases). V was trimmed by 10 bases and J by 4 bases, leaving 17 bases between them. In germline, CDR1 is ENHRY, CDR2 SYGVKD. The CDR3 has 14 residues.

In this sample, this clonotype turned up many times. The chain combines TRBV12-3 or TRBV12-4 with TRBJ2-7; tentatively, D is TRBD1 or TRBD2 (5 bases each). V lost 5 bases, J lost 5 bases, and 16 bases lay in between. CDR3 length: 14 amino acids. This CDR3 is CASSDRDAPNEQYF. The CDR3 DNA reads TGTGCCAGCAGTGACCGGGACGCCCCCAACGAGCAGTACTTC.

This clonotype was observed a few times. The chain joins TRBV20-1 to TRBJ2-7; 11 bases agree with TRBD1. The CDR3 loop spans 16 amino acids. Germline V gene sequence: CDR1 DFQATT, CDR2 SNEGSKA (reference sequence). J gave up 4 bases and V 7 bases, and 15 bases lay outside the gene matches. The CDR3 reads CSVPDRGRGSRYEQYF. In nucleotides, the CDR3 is TGCAGTGTCCCGGACAGGGGGCGGGGGTCCCGATACGAGCAGTACTTC.

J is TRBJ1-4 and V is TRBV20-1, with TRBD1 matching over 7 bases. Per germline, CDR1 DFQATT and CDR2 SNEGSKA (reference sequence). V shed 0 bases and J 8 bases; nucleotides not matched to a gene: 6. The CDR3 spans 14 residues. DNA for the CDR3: TGCAGTGCTAGAGAGGAGGGCAGGGGGGAAAAACTGTTTTTT. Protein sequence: CSAREEGRGEKLFF.

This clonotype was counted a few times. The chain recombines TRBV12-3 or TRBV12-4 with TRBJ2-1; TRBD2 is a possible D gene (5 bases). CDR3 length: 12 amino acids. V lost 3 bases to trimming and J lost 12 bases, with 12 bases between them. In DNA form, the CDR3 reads TGTGCCAGCAGTTTTGGGGAGCTAGGGCAGTTCTTC. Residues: CASSFGELGQFF.

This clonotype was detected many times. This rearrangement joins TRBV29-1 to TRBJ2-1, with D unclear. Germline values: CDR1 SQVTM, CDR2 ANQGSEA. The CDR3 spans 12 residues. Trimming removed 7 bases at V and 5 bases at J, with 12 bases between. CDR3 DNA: TGCAGCGCCCTCGAGTCTAACAATGAGCAGTTCTTC. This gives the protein CSALESNNEQFF.

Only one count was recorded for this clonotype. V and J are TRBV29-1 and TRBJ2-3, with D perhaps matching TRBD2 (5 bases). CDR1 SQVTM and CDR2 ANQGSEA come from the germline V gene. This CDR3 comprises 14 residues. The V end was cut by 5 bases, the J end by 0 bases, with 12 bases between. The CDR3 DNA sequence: TGCAGCGTTCATCGGCAGCGGAGCACAGATACGCAGTATTTT. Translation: CSVHRQRSTDTQYF.

This CDR3 reads CASSHKWTSGDYEQYF. In DNA form, the CDR3 reads TGTGCCAGCAGCCATAAATGGACTAGCGGGGACTACGAGCAGTACTTC. The chain joins TRBV7-9 to TRBJ2-7; the match to TRBD2 covers 12 bases. Trimming cost V 5 bases and J 3 bases; bases outside gene matches: 8. CDR1 is SEHNR and CDR2 is FQNEAQ in the germline V gene (reference sequence). CDR3 length: 16 amino acids.

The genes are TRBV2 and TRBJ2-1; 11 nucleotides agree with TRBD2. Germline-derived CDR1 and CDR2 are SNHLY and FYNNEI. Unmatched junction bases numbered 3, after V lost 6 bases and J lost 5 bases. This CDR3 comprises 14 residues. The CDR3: CASREGLADNEQFF. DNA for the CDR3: TGTGCCAGCAGGGAGGGACTAGCGGACAATGAGCAGTTCTTC.

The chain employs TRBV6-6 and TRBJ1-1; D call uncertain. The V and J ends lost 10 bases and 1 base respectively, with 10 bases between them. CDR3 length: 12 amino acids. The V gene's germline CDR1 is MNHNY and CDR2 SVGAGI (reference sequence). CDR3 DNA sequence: TGTGCCACCCGACTGAAGAACACTGAAGCTTTCTTT. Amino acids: CATRLKNTEAFF.

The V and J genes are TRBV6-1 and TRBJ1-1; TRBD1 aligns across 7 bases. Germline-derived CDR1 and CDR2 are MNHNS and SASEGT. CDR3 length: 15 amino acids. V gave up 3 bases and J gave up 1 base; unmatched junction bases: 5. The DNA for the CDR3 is TGTGCCAGCAGTGAGTGGACAGGAGCGAACACTGAAGCTTTCTTT. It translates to CASSEWTGANTEAFF.

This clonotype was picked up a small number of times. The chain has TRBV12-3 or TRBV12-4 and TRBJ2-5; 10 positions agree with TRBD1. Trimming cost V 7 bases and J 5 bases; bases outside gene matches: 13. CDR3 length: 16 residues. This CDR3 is CASTAGTGVLRETQYF. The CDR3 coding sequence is TGTGCCAGCACGGCCGGGACAGGGGTCCTGAGGGAGACCCAGTACTTC.

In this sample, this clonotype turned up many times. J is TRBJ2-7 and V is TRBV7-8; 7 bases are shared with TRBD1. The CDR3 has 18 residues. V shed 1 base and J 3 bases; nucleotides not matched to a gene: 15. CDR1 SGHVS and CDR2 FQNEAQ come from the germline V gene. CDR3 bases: TGTGCCAGCAGCTTAGAGGAAGTTTGGAGGACAGGCCTCTACGAGCAGTACTTC. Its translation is CASSLEEVWRTGLYEQYF.

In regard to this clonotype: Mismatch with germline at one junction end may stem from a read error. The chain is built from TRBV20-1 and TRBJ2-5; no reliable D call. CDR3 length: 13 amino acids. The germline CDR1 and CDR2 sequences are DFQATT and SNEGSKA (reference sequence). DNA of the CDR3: TGCAGTGCTAGTAAACGAGGCGGAGAGACCAAGTACTTC. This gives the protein CSASKRGGETKYF.

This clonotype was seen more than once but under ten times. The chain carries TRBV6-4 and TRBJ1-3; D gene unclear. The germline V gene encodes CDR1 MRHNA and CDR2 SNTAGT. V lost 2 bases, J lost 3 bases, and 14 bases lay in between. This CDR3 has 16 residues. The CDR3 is CASSDTAEKGGNTIYF. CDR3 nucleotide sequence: TGTGCCAGCAGTGACACTGCAGAGAAGGGTGGAAACACCATATATTTT.

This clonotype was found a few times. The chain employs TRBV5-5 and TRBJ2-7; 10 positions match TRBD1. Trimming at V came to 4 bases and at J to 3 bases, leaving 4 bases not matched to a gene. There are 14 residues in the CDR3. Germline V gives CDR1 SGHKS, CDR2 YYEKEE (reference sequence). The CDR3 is CASSSDRGLYEQYF. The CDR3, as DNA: TGTGCCAGCAGCAGCGACAGGGGGCTCTACGAGCAGTACTTC.

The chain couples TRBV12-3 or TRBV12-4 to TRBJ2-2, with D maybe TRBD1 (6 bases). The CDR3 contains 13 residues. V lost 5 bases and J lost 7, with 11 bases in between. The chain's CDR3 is CASSPTGFGELFF. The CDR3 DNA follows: TGTGCCAGCAGTCCAACAGGGTTCGGGGAGCTGTTTTTT.

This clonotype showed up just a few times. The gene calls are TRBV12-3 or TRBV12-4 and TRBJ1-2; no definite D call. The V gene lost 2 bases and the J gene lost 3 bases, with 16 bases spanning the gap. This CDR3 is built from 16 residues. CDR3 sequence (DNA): TGTGCCAGCAGTTTATTGGATAAGGGTCGTTACTATGGCTACACCTTC. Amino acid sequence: CASSLLDKGRYYGYTF.

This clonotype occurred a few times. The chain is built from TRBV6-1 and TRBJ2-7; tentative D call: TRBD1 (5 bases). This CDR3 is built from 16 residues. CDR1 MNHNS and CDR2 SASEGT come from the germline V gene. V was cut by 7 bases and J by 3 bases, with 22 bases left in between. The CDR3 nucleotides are TGTGCCAGCACCACTCCCCATGGGGCAACGGGCTACGAGCAGTACTTC. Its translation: CASTTPHGATGYEQYF.

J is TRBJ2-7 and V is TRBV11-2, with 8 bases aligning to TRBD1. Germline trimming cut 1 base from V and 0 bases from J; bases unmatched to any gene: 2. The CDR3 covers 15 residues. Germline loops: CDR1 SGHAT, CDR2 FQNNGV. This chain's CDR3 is CASSLGGTGSYEQYF. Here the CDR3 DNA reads TGTGCCAGCAGCTTAGGTGGGACAGGCTCCTACGAGCAGTACTTC.